These 26 T cell receptor beta chains originate from one sample sequenced in a study of blood T cell repertoires in COVID-19. Here immunoSEQ multiplex PCR was the method, and the copy in TCRdb shows in-frame clones only, minus some. The sample yields approximately 220,000 clones, 83% seen once. The source material was PBMCs or T cells enriched from blood (not recorded which). The receptors stem from a woman aged 35 to 49 who had been exposed to COVID-19.

The V gene is TRBV19, the J gene TRBJ2-1; weak D call: TRBD2 (5 bases). The germline V and J ends were trimmed by 7 bases and 6 bases, with 10 bases remaining between them. Germline lookup yields CDR1 LNHDA and CDR2 SQIVND (reference sequence). CDR3 length equals 12 residues. CDR3 sequence reads: CASTGSGNEQFF. The CDR3 nucleotides are TGTGCCAGTACGGGGTCTGGCAATGAGCAGTTCTTC.

The chain combines TRBV28 with TRBJ1-1; D gene uncertain. CDR1 is MDHEN, CDR2 SYDVKM, per germline. V was trimmed by 3 bases and J by 4 bases, leaving 15 bases between them. This CDR3 is built from 15 residues. CDR3 coding DNA: TGTGCCAGCAGTTTTAGTGGCAGTGACTTCACTGAAGCTTTCTTT. This sequence encodes CASSFSGSDFTEAFF.

In its sample, this clone was seen a few times. V is TRBV4-1 and J is TRBJ2-5, with TRBD1 as a possible D gene (5 bases). There are 14 residues in the CDR3. V was trimmed by 2 bases and J by 3 bases, leaving 10 bases between them. Germline CDR1 is MGHRA and CDR2 is YSYEKL. CDR3 in amino acids: CASSQTVGEETQYF. In DNA, the CDR3 is TGCGCCAGCAGCCAAACTGTAGGGGAAGAGACCCAGTACTTC.

This chain connects TRBV6-5 to TRBJ1-1, with D possibly matching TRBD1 (5 bases). V lost 6 bases, J lost 2 bases, and 13 bases lay in between. The CDR3 sequence is 14 residues long. The germline V gene encodes CDR1 MNHEY and CDR2 SVGAGI. The chain's CDR3 is CASRPGRANTEAFF. In DNA, the CDR3 is TGTGCCAGCAGACCAGGGAGGGCAAACACTGAAGCTTTCTTT.

The chain has TRBV2 and TRBJ1-3; D is ambiguous. This CDR3 region has 13 residues. CDR1 is SNHLY and CDR2 is FYNNEI in the germline V gene. V was pared by 3 bases and J by 3 bases, with 6 bases between. This CDR3 reads CASSDSGGNTIYF. In nucleotides, the CDR3 is TGTGCCAGCAGTGACAGTGGTGGAAACACCATATATTTT. Using reference TRBV2 and TRBJ1-3 for the parts outside the CDR3, the full variable domain is EPEVTQTPSHQVTQMGQEVILRCVPISNHLYFYWYRQILGQKVEFLVSFYNNEISEKSEIFDDQFSVERPDGSNFTLKIRSTKLEDSAMYFCASSDSGGNTIYFGEGSWLTVV.

This clone has a single count. This chain uses TRBV28 with TRBJ1-5; no clear D gene. CDR3 size: 15 residues. The germline CDR1 and CDR2 sequences are MDHEN and SYDVKM. Trimming shortened V by 2 bases and J by 6 bases, and 14 bases separated the two germline ends. The CDR3 region has the DNA TGTGCCAGCAGTTTAGTCCCCTCCCTAGCTCAGCCCCAGCATTTT. Its translation: CASSLVPSLAQPQHF. Full variable domain (missing parts from reference TRBV28 and TRBJ1-5): DVKVTQSSRYLVKRTGEKVFLECVQDMDHENMFWYRQDPGLGLRLIYFSYDVKMKEKGDIPEGYSVSREKKERFSLILESASTNQTSMYLCASSLVPSLAQPQHFGDGTRLSIL.

This chain links TRBV5-1 with TRBJ1-1; 8 bases agree with TRBD1. Germline values: CDR1 SGHRS, CDR2 YFSETQ. This CDR3 contains 16 residues. With V trimmed by 3 bases and J by 4 bases, 11 bases remained unmatched. The CDR3 DNA follows: TGCGCCAGCAGCTCCGGTCACAGGGGGGGGACCACTGAAGCTTTCTTT. This sequence encodes CASSSGHRGGTTEAFF.

A single count supports this clone. The chain is built from TRBV4-1 and TRBJ2-6, with D maybe TRBD1 (5 bases). The CDR3 sequence is 18 residues long. Trimming pared 1 base from V and 3 bases from J, leaving 16 bases between. In germline, CDR1 is MGHRA, CDR2 YSYEKL. The CDR3 DNA sequence: TGCGCCAGCAGCCAAGGGAGTGCTAGGGGAAATGGGGCCAACGTCCTGACTTTC. It specifies CASSQGSARGNGANVLTF.

The chain joins TRBV29-1 to TRBJ1-2; D remains unclear. Germline CDR1 is SQVTM and CDR2 is ANQGSEA. The germline V and J ends were trimmed by 0 bases and 4 bases, with 12 bases remaining between them. This CDR3 region has 14 residues. For the CDR3, the DNA is TGCAGCGTTGAAGATCATGGAGTCCCCTATGGCTACACCTTC. This encodes CSVEDHGVPYGYTF.

This chain uses TRBV18 with TRBJ2-1, with 10 bases matching TRBD2. Germline assignment: CDR1 KGHSH and CDR2 LQKENI. The CDR3 spans 15 residues. Trimming removed 3 bases from V and 8 bases from J; junction bases left unmatched: 7. CDR3 sequence: CASSPRALAGDEQFF. CDR3 coding DNA: TGTGCCAGCTCACCGAGGGCCCTAGCGGGGGATGAGCAGTTCTTC.

The rearrangement uses TRBV5-8 and TRBJ2-7, with D possibly matching TRBD1 (6 bases). CDR1 and CDR2 (germline): SGHTS, YDEGEE. The CDR3 length is 15 residues. Trimming pared 4 bases from V and 3 bases from J, leaving 17 bases between. The CDR3 DNA reads as TGTGCCAGCAGCCTGGGGCAACAGGGCGTCTACGAGCAGTACTTC. It is translated as CASSLGQQGVYEQYF.

The chain recombines TRBV10-3 with TRBJ2-5; TRBD1 might be the D (5 bases). Trimming left V 3 bases short and J 4 bases short, with 9 bases between. This CDR3 has 13 amino acids. CDR1 is ENHRY and CDR2 is SYGVKD in the germline V gene. The CDR3 loop reads CAISDDTGETQYF. The CDR3 coding sequence is TGTGCCATCAGTGATGATACAGGAGAGACCCAGTACTTC.

The rearrangement joins TRBV18 to TRBJ1-1; 9 bases map to TRBD1. The CDR3 totals 16 residues. Trimming removed 0 bases from V and 6 bases from J; junction bases left unmatched: 8. CDR1 is KGHSH and CDR2 is LQKENI in the germline V gene. Here the CDR3 DNA reads TGTGCCAGCTCACCACCGGGACAGGGTGGCCACTCTGAAGCTTTCTTT. It specifies CASSPPGQGGHSEAFF. Drawing the rest from reference TRBV18 and TRBJ1-1, the complete variable domain is NAGVMQNPRHLVRRRGQEARLRCSPMKGHSHVYWYRQLPEEGLKFMVYLQKENIIDESGMPKERFSAEFPKEGPSILRIQQVVRGDSAAYFCASSPPGQGGHSEAFFGQGTRLTVV.

The CDR3: CASRLNRASYGYTF. The DNA for the CDR3 is TGTGCCAGCAGACTTAACAGGGCCAGCTATGGCTACACCTTC. The V and J genes are TRBV6-5 and TRBJ1-2, with D possibly being TRBD1 (6 bases). Germline V gives CDR1 MNHEY, CDR2 SVGAGI. V lost 6 bases and J lost 4, with 15 bases in between. The CDR3 has 14 residues.

V gene TRBV19 combines with J gene TRBJ2-5, with D perhaps matching TRBD2 (6 bases). Trimming removed 0 bases at V and 1 base at J, with 15 bases between. Germline V CDR1 and CDR2: LNHDA, SQIVND (reference sequence). CDR3 length equals 17 residues. The chain's CDR3 is CASSIDSSAGTQETQYF. In DNA form, the CDR3 reads TGTGCCAGTAGTATAGATTCTTCGGCGGGGACCCAAGAGACCCAGTACTTC.

V and J are TRBV7-3 and TRBJ2-6, with 7 bases lining up with TRBD1. J lost 4 bases, V lost 5 bases, and 5 bases had no gene match. CDR1 is SGHTA and CDR2 is FQGTGA in the germline V gene. The CDR3 spans 15 residues. The CDR3 is CASSRTGSGANVLTF. CDR3 nucleotide sequence: TGTGCCAGCAGCCGGACAGGTTCCGGGGCCAACGTCCTGACTTTC.

This clone was seen just once. J is TRBJ2-1 and V is TRBV6-2 or TRBV6-3, with no clear D. The germline gives CDR1 MNHEY, CDR2 SVGEGT. The CDR3 has 14 amino acids. Between the trimmed V and J ends, which lost 5 bases and 7 bases, there was a span of 15 bases. CDR3 region: CASSIQLPGNEQFF. For the CDR3, the DNA is TGTGCCAGCAGTATCCAACTCCCTGGTAATGAGCAGTTCTTC.

This clone was seen at least ten times. V is TRBV4-2 and J is TRBJ1-3; D may be TRBD1 (6 bases). Trimming shortened V by 5 bases and J by 1 base, and 12 bases separated the two germline ends. Germline V gene sequence: CDR1 LGHNA, CDR2 YNFKEQ. This CDR3 is built from 15 residues. CDR3 in amino acids: CASSTRTGSGNTIYF. In DNA, the CDR3 is TGTGCCAGCAGCACCCGTACAGGGTCTGGAAACACCATATATTTT.

This clone was found once. In nucleotides, the CDR3 is TGCAGCGTTGCACAGCACCCCTCCTACGAGCAGTACTTC. This encodes CSVAQHPSYEQYF. The genes are TRBV29-1 and TRBJ2-7; D gene ambiguous. V gave up 4 bases and J gave up 0 bases, with 10 bases separating them. CDR1 and CDR2 (germline): SQVTM, ANQGSEA. The length of the CDR3 is 13 residues.

The J gene is TRBJ2-7, the V gene TRBV6-1; D perhaps matches TRBD2 (7 bases). CDR3 length: 15 amino acids. Trimming cost V 6 bases and J 5 bases, with 20 bases left between them. Looked up from germline, CDR1 is MNHNS and CDR2 is SASEGT. CDR3 region: CASRPQGGVSHEQYF. The CDR3 DNA is TGTGCCAGCAGACCCCAAGGGGGGGTAAGTCACGAGCAGTACTTC.

In its sample, this clone was seen once. The chain joins TRBV19 to TRBJ2-5; 9 bases align to TRBD1. Germline lookup yields CDR1 LNHDA and CDR2 SQIVND (reference sequence). The V segment lost 4 bases and the J segment 4 bases; nucleotides outside the gene matches: 4. The CDR3 has 14 amino acids. CDR3 sequence: CASSRTGVRETQYF. CDR3 nucleotides: TGTGCCAGTAGTAGGACAGGGGTTCGAGAGACCCAGTACTTC.

The genes are TRBV11-3 and TRBJ1-1, with 8 bases identical to TRBD1. The CDR3 runs to 14 residues. Germline V CDR1 and CDR2: SGHNT, YENEEA. J gave up 0 bases and V 5 bases, and 2 bases lay outside the gene matches. CDR3 loop: CASSVDRVNTEAFF. The CDR3, as DNA: TGTGCCAGCAGCGTGGACAGGGTGAACACTGAAGCTTTCTTT. Using reference TRBV11-3 and TRBJ1-1 for the parts outside the CDR3, the full variable domain is EAGVVQSPRYKIIEKKQPVAFWCNPISGHNTLYWYLQNLGQGPELLIRYENEEAVDDSQLPKDRFSAERLKGVDSTLKIQPAELGDSAVYLCASSVDRVNTEAFFGQGTRLTVV.

The chain recombines TRBV15 with TRBJ2-1; the D gene is possibly TRBD2 (6 bases). Germline values: CDR1 LNHNV, CDR2 YYDKDF (reference sequence). V lost 5 bases and J 8 bases, leaving 16 bases between the germline ends. The CDR3 runs 14 residues. The CDR3 DNA reads TGTGCCACCAGCGTGCCGGGACTGGGGGATGAGCAGTTCTTC. Its protein product is CATSVPGLGDEQFF.

The rearrangement uses TRBV6-1 and TRBJ1-2, with D perhaps TRBD1 (5 bases). The germline gives CDR1 MNHNS, CDR2 SASEGT. This CDR3 contains 17 residues. V lost 3 bases and J 8 bases, leaving 25 bases between the germline ends. The CDR3 sequence is CASSDQGYQTPLGGYTF. DNA for the CDR3: TGTGCCAGCAGTGATCAGGGCTACCAGACCCCGTTGGGAGGCTACACCTTC.

This sequence joins TRBV5-1 and TRBJ2-5; 7 nucleotides line up with TRBD1. CDR3 length equals 16 residues. Trimming cost V 4 bases and J 2 bases; bases outside gene matches: 11. Per the germline V gene, CDR1 is SGHRS and CDR2 is YFSETQ. CDR3 sequence reads: CASSLGQVERQETQYF. CDR3 coding DNA: TGCGCCAGCAGCCTCGGACAGGTAGAGCGGCAAGAGACCCAGTACTTC.

The rearrangement links TRBV19 to TRBJ2-7, with 7 nucleotides matching TRBD2. The CDR3 has 16 residues. Unmatched junction bases numbered 14, after V lost 7 bases and J lost 2 bases. The germline CDR1 and CDR2 sequences are LNHDA and SQIVND (reference sequence). This CDR3 is CASTSTPGRVPYEQYF. Written as DNA, the CDR3 is TGTGCCAGTACCTCGACCCCAGGGAGGGTCCCCTACGAGCAGTACTTC.